This T cell receptor (beta chain) is from a study of T cells in Graves' hyperthyroidism and ophthalmopathy. Study-level points and caveats: Through a model of 13 V-J features, ophthalmopathy was separated from stable hyperthyroidism. Blood shared most expanded thyroid clonotypes above 0.001.

There are a few counts of this clonotype. Its antigen is currently unknown. This CDR3 is 13 amino acids long. Per germline, CDR1 WNHNN and CDR2 SYGVQD (reference sequence). Deletions cut 4 bases from V and 8 bases from J, with 12 bases between. The PBMCs had their origin in 8.5 to 10 ml of fresh peripheral blood. The TCR beta CDR3 regions underwent amplification using RNA transcripts as the source. Carried out on the TCR CDR3, a first-round RT-PCR used the HTBI primer set. TCRdb re-called the multiplex PCR reads with MiXCR, one entry per CDR3 protein. This table holds over 550,000 distinct CDR3 sequences, approximately 15% found once.

This receptor was identified in a woman in her late teens or twenties with Graves' hyperthyroidism. Sequencing was done on a sample of blood. This sequence joins TRBV10-1 and TRBJ2-1; D is possibly TRBD2 (6 bases). CDR3: CASSGQTRDEQFF. The CDR3 region has the DNA TGCGCCAGCAGTGGCCAGACTAGGGATGAGCAGTTCTTC.